Listed below are T cell receptor beta chains from one sample, sequenced in a study of T cell changes during pregnancy in multiple sclerosis. Sequencing used immunoSEQ multiplex PCR; TCRdb keeps in-frame clones, though not all of them. The data show about 34,000 clones, 70% to 90% seen once. Sequenced material: CD8+ T cells from peripheral blood mononuclear cells, taken in the third trimester of pregnancy. Receptors were obtained from a female donor with multiple sclerosis, enrolled in a pregnancy study. CDR3s leave out the opening cysteine and the closing phenylalanine or tryptophan.

TRBV5-6,TRBJ2-3,ASSLERAPDTQY
TRBV7-9,TRBJ1-6,ASSLRGNGSPLH
TRBV4-3,TRBJ2-2,ASSHPGLAGRSGELF
TRBV9,TRBJ1-2,ASSVAAGPKTNYGYT
TRBV2,TRBJ1-3,ASSQGGTGNTIY
TRBV14,TRBJ2-1,ASSQAGQPDNEQF
TRBV6-1,TRBJ1-1,ASKAGEAF
TRBV4-1,TRBJ1-1,ASSPRVGGNTEAF
TRBV5-1,TRBJ2-1,ASSLAGGVYNEQF
TRBV14,TRBJ2-3,ASSQEWDRTFTDTQY
TRBV5-8,TRBJ2-5,ASRLLGGEEETQY
TRBV29-1,TRBJ1-2,SVATVAPSSYGYT